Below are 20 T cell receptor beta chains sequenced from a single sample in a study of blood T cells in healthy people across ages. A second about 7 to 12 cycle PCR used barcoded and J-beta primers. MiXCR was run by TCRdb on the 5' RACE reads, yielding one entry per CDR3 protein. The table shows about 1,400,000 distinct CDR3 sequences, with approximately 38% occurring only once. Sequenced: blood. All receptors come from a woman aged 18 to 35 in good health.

CDR3 sequence reads: CASSYGTYNEQYF. The CDR3 nucleotides are TGTGCCAGCAGTTACGGCACTTACAATGAGCAGTACTTC. The chain joins TRBV6-5 to TRBJ2-7, with no clear D. The CDR3 contains 13 residues. Trimming removed 2 bases at V and 7 bases at J, with 12 bases between. Germline V lookup: CDR1 MNHEY, CDR2 SVGAGI.

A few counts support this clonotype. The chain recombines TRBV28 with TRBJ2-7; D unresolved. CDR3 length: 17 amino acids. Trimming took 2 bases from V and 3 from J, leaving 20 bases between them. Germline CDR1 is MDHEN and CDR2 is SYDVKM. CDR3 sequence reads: CASSLGTTVSTYYEQYF. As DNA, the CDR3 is TGTGCCAGCAGTTTAGGCACCACTGTGTCTACGTACTACGAGCAGTACTTC.

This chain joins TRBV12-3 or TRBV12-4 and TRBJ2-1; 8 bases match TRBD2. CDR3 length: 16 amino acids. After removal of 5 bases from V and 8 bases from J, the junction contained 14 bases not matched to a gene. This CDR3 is CASSPAGGAGLDEQFF. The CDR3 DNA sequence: TGTGCCAGCAGTCCCGCCGGGGGAGCGGGACTAGATGAGCAGTTCTTC.

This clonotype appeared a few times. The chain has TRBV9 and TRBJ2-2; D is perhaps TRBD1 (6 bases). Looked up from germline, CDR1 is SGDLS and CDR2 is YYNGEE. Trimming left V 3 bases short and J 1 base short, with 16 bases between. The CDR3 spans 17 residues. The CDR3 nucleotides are TGTGCCAGCAGCGCCACTGACAGGTCCGTGAACACCGGGGAGCTGTTTTTT. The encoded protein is CASSATDRSVNTGELFF.

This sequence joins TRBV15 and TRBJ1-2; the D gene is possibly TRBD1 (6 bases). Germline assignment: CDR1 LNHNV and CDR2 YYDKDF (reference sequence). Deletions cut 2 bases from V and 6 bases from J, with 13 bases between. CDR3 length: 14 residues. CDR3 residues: CATSRQQGSHGYTF. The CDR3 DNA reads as TGTGCCACCAGCAGACAACAGGGTTCGCATGGCTACACCTTC.

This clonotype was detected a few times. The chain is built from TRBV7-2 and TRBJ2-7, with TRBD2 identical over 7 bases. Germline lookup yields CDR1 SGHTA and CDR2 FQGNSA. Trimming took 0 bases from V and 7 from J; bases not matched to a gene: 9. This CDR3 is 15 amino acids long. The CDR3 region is CASSLAGTTTLEQYF. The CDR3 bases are TGTGCCAGCAGCTTAGCCGGGACTACGACCCTGGAGCAGTACTTC.

The DNA for the CDR3 is TGTGCCAGCAGCCCACGTCGGGGGGGTGAAGCTTTCTTT. Protein sequence: CASSPRRGGEAFF. The V and J genes are TRBV7-2 and TRBJ1-1, with D possibly being TRBD1 (5 bases). This CDR3 contains 13 residues. CDR1 and CDR2 (germline): SGHTA, FQGNSA. Trimming cost V 5 bases and J 7 bases, with 14 bases left between them.

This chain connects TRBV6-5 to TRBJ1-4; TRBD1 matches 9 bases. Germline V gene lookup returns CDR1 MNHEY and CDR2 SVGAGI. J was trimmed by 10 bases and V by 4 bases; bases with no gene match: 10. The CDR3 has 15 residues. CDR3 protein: CASSLGGQGSGKLFF. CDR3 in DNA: TGTGCCAGCAGTTTAGGGGGACAGGGCTCCGGAAAACTGTTTTTT.

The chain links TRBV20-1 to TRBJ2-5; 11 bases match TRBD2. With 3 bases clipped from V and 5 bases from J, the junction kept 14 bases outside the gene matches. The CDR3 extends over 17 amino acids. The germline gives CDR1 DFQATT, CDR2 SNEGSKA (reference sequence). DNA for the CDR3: TGCAGTGCTAGGGGTTCTGGTAGCGGGAGGGCCAGGGAGACCCAGTACTTC. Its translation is CSARGSGSGRARETQYF.

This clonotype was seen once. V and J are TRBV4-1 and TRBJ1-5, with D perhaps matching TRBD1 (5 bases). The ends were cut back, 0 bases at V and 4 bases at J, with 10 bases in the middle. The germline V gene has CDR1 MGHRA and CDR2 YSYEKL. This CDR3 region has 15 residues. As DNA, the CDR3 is TGCGCCAGCAGCCAAGACTGGTCAGGGAATCAGCCCCAGCATTTT. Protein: CASSQDWSGNQPQHF.

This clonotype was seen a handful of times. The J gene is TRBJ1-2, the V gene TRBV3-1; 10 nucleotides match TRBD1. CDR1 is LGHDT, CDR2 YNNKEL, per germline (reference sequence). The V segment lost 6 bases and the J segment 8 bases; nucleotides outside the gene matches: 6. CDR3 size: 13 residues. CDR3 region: CASRRTGGKGYTF. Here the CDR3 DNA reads TGTGCCAGCAGAAGGACAGGGGGGAAAGGCTACACCTTC.

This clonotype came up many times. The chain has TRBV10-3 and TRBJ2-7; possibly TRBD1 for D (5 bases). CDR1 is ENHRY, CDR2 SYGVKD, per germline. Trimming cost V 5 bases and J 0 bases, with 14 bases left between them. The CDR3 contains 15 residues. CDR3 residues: CAISLKQDNSYEQYF. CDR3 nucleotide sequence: TGTGCCATCAGTTTGAAACAGGATAACTCCTACGAGCAGTACTTC.

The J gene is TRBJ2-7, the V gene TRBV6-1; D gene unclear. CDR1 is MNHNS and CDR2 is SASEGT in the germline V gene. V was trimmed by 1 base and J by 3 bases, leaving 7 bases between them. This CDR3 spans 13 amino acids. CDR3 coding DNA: TGTGCCAGCAGTGAAGAGTCGAACTACGAGCAGTACTTC. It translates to CASSEESNYEQYF.

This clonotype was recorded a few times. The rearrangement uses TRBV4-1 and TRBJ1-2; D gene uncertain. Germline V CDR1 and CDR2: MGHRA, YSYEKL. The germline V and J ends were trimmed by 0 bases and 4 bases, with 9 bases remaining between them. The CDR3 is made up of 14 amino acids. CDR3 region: CASSQDVASYGYTF. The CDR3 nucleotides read TGCGCCAGCAGCCAAGATGTGGCGTCCTATGGCTACACCTTC.

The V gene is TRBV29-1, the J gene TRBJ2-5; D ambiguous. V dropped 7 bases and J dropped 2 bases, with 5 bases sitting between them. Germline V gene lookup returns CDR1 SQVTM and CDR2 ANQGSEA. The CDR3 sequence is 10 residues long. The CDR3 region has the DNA TGCAGCGATAGTCAAGAGACCCAGTACTTC. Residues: CSDSQETQYF.

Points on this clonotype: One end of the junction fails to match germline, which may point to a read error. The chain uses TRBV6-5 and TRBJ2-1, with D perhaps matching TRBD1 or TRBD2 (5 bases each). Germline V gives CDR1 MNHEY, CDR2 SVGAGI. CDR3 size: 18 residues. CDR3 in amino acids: CASSYGGGSASSYDEQFF. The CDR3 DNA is TGTGCCAGCAGTTACGGGGGTGGTAGCGCAAGCTCCTACGATGAGCAGTTCTTC.

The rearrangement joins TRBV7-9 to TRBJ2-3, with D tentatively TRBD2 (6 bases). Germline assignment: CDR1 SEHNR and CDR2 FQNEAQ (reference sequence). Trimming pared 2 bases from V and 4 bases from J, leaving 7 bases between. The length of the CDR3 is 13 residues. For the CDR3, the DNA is TGTGCCAGCAGCTTAAGCGGGCCAGATACGCAGTATTTT. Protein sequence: CASSLSGPDTQYF. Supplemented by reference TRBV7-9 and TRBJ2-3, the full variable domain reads DTGVSQNPRHKITKRGQNVTFRCDPISEHNRLYWYRQTLGQGPEFLTYFQNEAQLEKSRLLSDRFSAERPKGSFSTLEIQRTEQGDSAMYLCASSLSGPDTQYFGPGTRLTVL.

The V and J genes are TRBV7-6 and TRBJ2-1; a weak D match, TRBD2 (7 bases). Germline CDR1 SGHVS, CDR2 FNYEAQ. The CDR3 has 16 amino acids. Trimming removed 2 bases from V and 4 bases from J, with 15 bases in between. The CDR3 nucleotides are TGTGCCAGCAGCTTACAACGGGGGGCAGGTTACAATGAGCAGTTCTTC. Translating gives CASSLQRGAGYNEQFF. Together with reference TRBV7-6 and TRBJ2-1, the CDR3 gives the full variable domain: GAGVSQSPRYKVTKRGQDVALRCDPISGHVSLYWYRQALGQGPEFLTYFNYEAQQDKSGLPNDRFSAERPEGSISTLTIQRTEQRDSAMYRCASSLQRGAGYNEQFFGPGTRLTVL.

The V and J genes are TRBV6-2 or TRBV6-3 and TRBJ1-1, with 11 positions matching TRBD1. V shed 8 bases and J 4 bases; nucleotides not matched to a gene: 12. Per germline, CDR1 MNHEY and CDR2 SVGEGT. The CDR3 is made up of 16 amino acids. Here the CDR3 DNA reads TGTGCCAGCCGAGTTGGGACAGGGGGAGTGGGCACTGAAGCTTTCTTT. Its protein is CASRVGTGGVGTEAFF.

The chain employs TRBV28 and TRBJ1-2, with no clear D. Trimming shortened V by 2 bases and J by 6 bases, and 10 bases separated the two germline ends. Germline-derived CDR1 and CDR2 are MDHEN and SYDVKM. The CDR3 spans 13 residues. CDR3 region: CASSLGRAHGYTF. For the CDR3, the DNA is TGTGCCAGCAGTTTAGGCCGGGCACATGGCTACACCTTC.